These 12 T cell receptor beta chains came from one sample sequenced in a study of T cells in Graves' hyperthyroidism and ophthalmopathy. RNA transcripts yielded amplified TCR beta CDR3 regions. In the first-round RT-PCR of the TCR CDR3, the HTBI primer set was used. TCRdb redid the calling of the multiplex PCR reads with MiXCR, one entry per CDR3 protein. The sample carries approximately 700,000 distinct CDR3 sequences, about 17% recorded once. Input material: blood. The receptors here all came from a man aged 18 to 29 with Graves' hyperthyroidism.

The CDR3 spells CASSISGGTGYEQYF. In DNA form, the CDR3 reads TGTGCCAGCAGCATCTCCGGCGGGACAGGCTACGAGCAGTACTTC. The chain joins TRBV7-8 to TRBJ2-7, with 8 bases aligning to TRBD1. CDR1 and CDR2 from the germline V gene are SGHVS and FQNEAQ. J lost 3 bases, V lost 5 bases, and 9 bases had no gene match. This CDR3 spans 15 amino acids.

This clonotype was seen a few times. The chain links TRBV28 to TRBJ1-1; D not resolved. V lost 9 bases and J 1 base, leaving 12 bases between the germline ends. Germline lookup yields CDR1 MDHEN and CDR2 SYDVKM. The CDR3 totals 13 residues. The CDR3 is CASRRVSNTEAFF. CDR3 nucleotide sequence: TGTGCCAGTCGCAGAGTTTCGAACACTGAAGCTTTCTTT.

This clonotype was observed many times. This sequence joins TRBV2 and TRBJ2-1; 8 bases line up with TRBD2. The CDR3 contains 16 residues. J gave up 6 bases and V 8 bases, and 15 bases lay outside the gene matches. In germline, CDR1 is SNHLY, CDR2 FYNNEI. CDR3 region: CASAYRRTSTVNEQFF. Written as DNA, the CDR3 is TGTGCCAGCGCCTACCGTCGGACTAGCACCGTCAATGAGCAGTTCTTC.

This rearrangement joins TRBV19 to TRBJ1-6; D is unclear. Trimming removed 8 bases from V and 7 bases from J, with 15 bases in between. The CDR3 is made up of 14 amino acids. The germline V gene encodes CDR1 LNHDA and CDR2 SQIVND (reference sequence). The CDR3 DNA is TGTGCCAGTCGAGACGGCAGAAACAATTCACCCCTCCACTTT. This codes for CASRDGRNNSPLHF.

There are many counts of this clonotype. The rearrangement joins TRBV12-5 to TRBJ2-3, with D possibly being TRBD2 (5 bases). The V and J ends lost 3 bases and 1 base respectively, with 5 bases between them. This CDR3 region has 13 residues. Germline-derived CDR1 and CDR2 are LGHNT and FRNRAP. CDR3 protein: CASGFSGTDTQYF. CDR3 bases: TGTGCTAGTGGTTTTAGCGGCACAGATACGCAGTATTTT. The full variable domain, its missing parts supplied by reference TRBV12-5 and TRBJ2-3, is DARVTQTPRHKVTEMGQEVTMRCQPILGHNTVFWYRQTMMQGLELLAYFRNRAPLDDSGMPKDRFSAEMPDATLATLKIQPSEPRDSAVYFCASGFSGTDTQYFGPGTRLTVL.

The table lists this clonotype with a few counts. The rearrangement uses TRBV18 and TRBJ2-4; no clear D. The V end was cut by 0 bases, the J end by 1 base, with 7 bases between. This CDR3 is 15 amino acids long. Germline V gene data show CDR1 as KGHSH and CDR2 as LQKENI. This CDR3 reads CASSPPGAAKNIQYF. CDR3 sequence (DNA): TGTGCCAGCTCACCACCGGGCGCCGCCAAAAACATTCAGTACTTC. The complete variable domain, with remaining parts taken from reference TRBV18 and TRBJ2-4, reads NAGVMQNPRHLVRRRGQEARLRCSPMKGHSHVYWYRQLPEEGLKFMVYLQKENIIDESGMPKERFSAEFPKEGPSILRIQQVVRGDSAAYFCASSPPGAAKNIQYFGAGTRLSVL.

This clonotype showed up many times. The V call is TRBV19, the J call TRBJ1-5, with 9 bases matching TRBD1. CDR1 is LNHDA and CDR2 is SQIVND in the germline V gene (reference sequence). The CDR3 consists of 18 residues. V gave up 0 bases and J gave up 4 bases; unmatched junction bases: 10. CDR3 nucleotide sequence: TGTGCCAGTAGTATAGATATTGTATGGACAGGGGAGAATCAGCCCCAGCATTTT. Its translation: CASSIDIVWTGENQPQHF.

V usage is TRBV2 and J usage is TRBJ1-6, with 9 bases aligning to TRBD1. The V segment lost 6 bases and the J segment 6 bases; nucleotides outside the gene matches: 0. This CDR3 has 13 residues. Germline-derived CDR1 and CDR2 are SNHLY and FYNNEI. The chain's CDR3 is CASRDRGNSPLHF. In nucleotides, the CDR3 is TGTGCCAGCAGGGACAGGGGTAATTCACCCCTCCACTTT. The full variable domain, in which reference TRBV2 and TRBJ1-6 provide the parts outside the CDR3, is EPEVTQTPSHQVTQMGQEVILRCVPISNHLYFYWYRQILGQKVEFLVSFYNNEISEKSEIFDDQFSVERPDGSNFTLKIRSTKLEDSAMYFCASRDRGNSPLHFGNGTRLTVT.

V is TRBV12-3 or TRBV12-4 and J is TRBJ2-7; D is uncertain. The CDR3 sequence is 14 residues long. The V end was cut by 2 bases, the J end by 5 bases, with 13 bases between. In nucleotides, the CDR3 is TGTGCCAGCAGTTTAAGTGCCAAAGGGCACGAGCAGTACTTC. This sequence encodes CASSLSAKGHEQYF.

This clonotype was counted at least ten times. The rearrangement joins TRBV28 to TRBJ1-5; 7 bases are a match to TRBD1. This CDR3 spans 15 amino acids. Germline V gene lookup returns CDR1 MDHEN and CDR2 SYDVKM. V shed 6 bases and J 3 bases; nucleotides not matched to a gene: 8. Written as DNA, the CDR3 is TGTGCCAGCAGATACGAGGACAGGCACAATCAGCCCCAGCATTTT. This gives the protein CASRYEDRHNQPQHF.

The rearrangement joins TRBV5-1 to TRBJ2-3; 7 bases are shared with TRBD1. Germline V gene lookup returns CDR1 SGHRS and CDR2 YFSETQ. This CDR3 comprises 14 residues. V trimming: 3 bases; J trimming: 2 bases; junction bases outside the gene matches: 3. CDR3: CASSSDRVTDTQYF. In DNA, the CDR3 is TGCGCCAGCAGCTCTGACAGGGTCACAGATACGCAGTATTTT.

This clonotype appeared many times. The chain has TRBV28 and TRBJ2-7, with 7 bases aligning to TRBD1. V was pared by 2 bases and J by 6 bases, with 10 bases of the junction left unmatched. Looked up from germline, CDR1 is MDHEN and CDR2 is SYDVKM. The CDR3 covers 15 residues. The CDR3 is CASSLGTVTLPEQYF. The CDR3 DNA reads as TGTGCCAGCAGTTTAGGGACAGTCACCTTACCCGAGCAGTACTTC.